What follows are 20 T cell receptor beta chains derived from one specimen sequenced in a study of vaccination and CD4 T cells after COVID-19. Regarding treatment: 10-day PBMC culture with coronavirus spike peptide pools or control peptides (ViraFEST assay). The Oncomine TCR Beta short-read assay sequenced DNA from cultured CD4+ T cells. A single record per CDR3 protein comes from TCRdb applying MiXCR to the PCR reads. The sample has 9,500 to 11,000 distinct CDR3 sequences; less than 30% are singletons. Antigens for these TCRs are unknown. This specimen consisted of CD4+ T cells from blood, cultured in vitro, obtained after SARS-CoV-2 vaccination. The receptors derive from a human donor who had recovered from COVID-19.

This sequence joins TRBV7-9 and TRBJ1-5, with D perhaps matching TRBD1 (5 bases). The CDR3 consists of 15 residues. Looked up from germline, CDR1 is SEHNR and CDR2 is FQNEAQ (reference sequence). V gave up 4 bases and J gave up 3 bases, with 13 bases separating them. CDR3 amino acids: CASSYGASDNQPQHF. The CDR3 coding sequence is TGTGCCAGCAGCTACGGGGCGTCGGACAATCAGCCCCAGCATTTT.

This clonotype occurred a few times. CDR3 residues: CASSFRSHQPQHF. The CDR3 nucleotides read TGTGCCAGCAGTTTTAGGAGCCATCAGCCCCAGCATTTT. V and J are TRBV27 and TRBJ1-5; D unresolved. The CDR3 covers 13 residues. CDR1 and CDR2 (germline): MNHEY, SMNVEV (reference sequence). Trimming took 3 bases from V and 5 from J, leaving 8 bases between them.

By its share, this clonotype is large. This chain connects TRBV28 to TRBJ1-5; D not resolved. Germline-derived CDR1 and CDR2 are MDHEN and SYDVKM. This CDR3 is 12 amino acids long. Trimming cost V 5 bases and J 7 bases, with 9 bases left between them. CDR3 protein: CASSGGYQPQHF. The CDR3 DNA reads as TGTGCCAGCAGTGGCGGGTACCAGCCCCAGCATTTT.

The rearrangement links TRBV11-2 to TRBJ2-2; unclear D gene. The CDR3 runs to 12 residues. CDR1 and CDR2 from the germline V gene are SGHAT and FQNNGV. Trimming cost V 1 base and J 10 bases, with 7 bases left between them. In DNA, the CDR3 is TGTGCCAGCAGCTTAGTAGGCGTGGAGCTGTTTTTT. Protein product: CASSLVGVELFF.

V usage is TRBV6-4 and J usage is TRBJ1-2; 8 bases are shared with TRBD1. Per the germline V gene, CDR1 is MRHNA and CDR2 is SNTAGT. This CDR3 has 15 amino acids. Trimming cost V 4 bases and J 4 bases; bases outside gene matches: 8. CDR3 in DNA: TGTGCCAGCAGTGTTGGGACAGGAGTAGGCTATGGCTACACCTTC. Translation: CASSVGTGVGYGYTF.

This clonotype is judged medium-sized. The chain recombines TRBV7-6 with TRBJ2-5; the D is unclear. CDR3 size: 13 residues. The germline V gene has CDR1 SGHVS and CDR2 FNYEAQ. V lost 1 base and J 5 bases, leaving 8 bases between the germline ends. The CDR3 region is CASSLVVSETQYF. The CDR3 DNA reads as TGTGCCAGCAGCTTAGTGGTATCTGAGACCCAGTACTTC.

The CDR3 loop is CATSDHGTGHNYGYTF. DNA of the CDR3: TGTGCCACCAGTGACCATGGGACAGGGCATAACTATGGCTACACCTTC. The gene calls are TRBV24-1 and TRBJ1-2; 9 positions agree with TRBD1. The CDR3 has 16 amino acids. The V gene's germline CDR1 is KGHDR and CDR2 SFDVKD. The V segment lost 4 bases and the J segment 1 base; nucleotides outside the gene matches: 6.

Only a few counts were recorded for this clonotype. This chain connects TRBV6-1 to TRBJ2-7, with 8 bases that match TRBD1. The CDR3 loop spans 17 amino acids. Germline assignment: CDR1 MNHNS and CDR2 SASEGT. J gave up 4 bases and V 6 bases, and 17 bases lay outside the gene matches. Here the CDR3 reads CASSVRTTGQGMYEQYF. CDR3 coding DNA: TGTGCCAGCAGCGTGCGTACTACCGGACAGGGTATGTACGAGCAGTACTTC.

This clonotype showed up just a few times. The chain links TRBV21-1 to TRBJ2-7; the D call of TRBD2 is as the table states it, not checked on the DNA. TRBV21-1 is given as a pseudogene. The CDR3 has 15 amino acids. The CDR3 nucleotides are TGTGCCAGCAGCAAAGTCTCGGGCCCGTCCTACGAGCAGTACTTC. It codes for CASSKVSGPSYEQYF.

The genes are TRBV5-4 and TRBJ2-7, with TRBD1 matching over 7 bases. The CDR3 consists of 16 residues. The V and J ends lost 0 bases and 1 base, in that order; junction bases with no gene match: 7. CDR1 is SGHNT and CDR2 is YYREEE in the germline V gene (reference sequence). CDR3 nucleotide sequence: TGTGCCAGCAGCTTGGTTGCAGGGGGTCCTTCCTACGAGCAGTACTTC. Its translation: CASSLVAGGPSYEQYF.

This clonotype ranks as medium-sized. The CDR3 reads CASSSTHPQTNYGYTF. The DNA for the CDR3 is TGTGCCAGCAGCTCCACCCACCCACAGACTAACTATGGCTACACCTTC. The rearrangement joins TRBV7-8 to TRBJ1-2; D ambiguous. CDR1 is SGHVS, CDR2 FQNEAQ, per germline. The CDR3 runs to 16 residues. V gave up 4 bases and J gave up 0 bases, with 15 bases separating them.

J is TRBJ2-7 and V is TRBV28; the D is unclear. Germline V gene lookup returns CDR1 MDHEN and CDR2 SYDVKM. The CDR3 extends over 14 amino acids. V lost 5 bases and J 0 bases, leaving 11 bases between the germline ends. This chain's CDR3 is CASSGPSSSYEQYF. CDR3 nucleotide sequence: TGTGCCAGCAGTGGGCCTTCCAGCTCCTACGAGCAGTACTTC. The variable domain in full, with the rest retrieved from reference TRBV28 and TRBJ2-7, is DVKVTQSSRYLVKRTGEKVFLECVQDMDHENMFWYRQDPGLGLRLIYFSYDVKMKEKGDIPEGYSVSREKKERFSLILESASTNQTSMYLCASSGPSSSYEQYFGPGTRLTVT.

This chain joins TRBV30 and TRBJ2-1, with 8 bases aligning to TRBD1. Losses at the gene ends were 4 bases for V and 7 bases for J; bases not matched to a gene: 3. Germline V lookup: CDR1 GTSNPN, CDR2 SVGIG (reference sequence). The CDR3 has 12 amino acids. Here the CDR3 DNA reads TGTGCCTGGACCCGACAGGGGAATGAGCAGTTCTTC. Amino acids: CAWTRQGNEQFF.

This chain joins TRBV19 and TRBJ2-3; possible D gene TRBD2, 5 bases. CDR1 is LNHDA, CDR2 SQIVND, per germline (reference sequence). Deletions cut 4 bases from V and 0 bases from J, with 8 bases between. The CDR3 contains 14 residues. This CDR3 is CASSTSLSTDTQYF. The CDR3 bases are TGTGCCAGTAGTACTAGCCTAAGCACAGATACGCAGTATTTT.

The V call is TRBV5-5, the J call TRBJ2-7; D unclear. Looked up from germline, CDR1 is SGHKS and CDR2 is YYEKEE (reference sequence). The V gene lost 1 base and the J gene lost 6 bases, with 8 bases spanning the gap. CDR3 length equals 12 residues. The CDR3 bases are TGTGCCAGCAGCTTGTACTTGGGCGAGCAGTACTTC. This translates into CASSLYLGEQYF.

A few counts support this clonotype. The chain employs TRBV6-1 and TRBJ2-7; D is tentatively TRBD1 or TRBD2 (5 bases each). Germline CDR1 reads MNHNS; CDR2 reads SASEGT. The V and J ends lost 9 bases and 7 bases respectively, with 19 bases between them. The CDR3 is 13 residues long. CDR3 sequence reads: CASRDQPVGEQYF. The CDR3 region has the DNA TGTGCCAGTCGGGACCAGCCCGTCGGTGAGCAGTACTTC.

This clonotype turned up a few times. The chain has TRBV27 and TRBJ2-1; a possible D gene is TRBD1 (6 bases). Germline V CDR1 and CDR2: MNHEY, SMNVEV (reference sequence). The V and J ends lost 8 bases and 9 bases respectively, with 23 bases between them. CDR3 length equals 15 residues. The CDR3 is CASLQPGHRLSEQFF. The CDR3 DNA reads TGTGCCAGCCTACAGCCGGGACACCGGTTGAGTGAGCAGTTCTTC.

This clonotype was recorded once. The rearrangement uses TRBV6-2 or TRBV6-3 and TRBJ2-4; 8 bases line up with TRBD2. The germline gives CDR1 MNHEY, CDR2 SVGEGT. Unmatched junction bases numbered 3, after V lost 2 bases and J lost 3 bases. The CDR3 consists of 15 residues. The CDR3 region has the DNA TGTGCCAGCAGTTACCAGGGACTAGTCAAAAACATTCAGTACTTC. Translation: CASSYQGLVKNIQYF.

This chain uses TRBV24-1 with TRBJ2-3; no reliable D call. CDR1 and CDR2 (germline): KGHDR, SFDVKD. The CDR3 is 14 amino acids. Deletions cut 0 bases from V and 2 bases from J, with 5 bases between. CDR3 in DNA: TGTGCCACCAGTGATTTGCGCACCACAGATACGCAGTATTTT. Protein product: CATSDLRTTDTQYF.

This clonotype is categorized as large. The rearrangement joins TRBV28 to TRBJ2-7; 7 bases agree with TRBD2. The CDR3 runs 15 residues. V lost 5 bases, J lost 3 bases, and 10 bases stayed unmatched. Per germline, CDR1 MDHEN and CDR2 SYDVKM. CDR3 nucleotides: TGTGCCAGCAGTCTGGGGGGGATCGGGAGCTACGAGCAGTACTTC. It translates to CASSLGGIGSYEQYF.